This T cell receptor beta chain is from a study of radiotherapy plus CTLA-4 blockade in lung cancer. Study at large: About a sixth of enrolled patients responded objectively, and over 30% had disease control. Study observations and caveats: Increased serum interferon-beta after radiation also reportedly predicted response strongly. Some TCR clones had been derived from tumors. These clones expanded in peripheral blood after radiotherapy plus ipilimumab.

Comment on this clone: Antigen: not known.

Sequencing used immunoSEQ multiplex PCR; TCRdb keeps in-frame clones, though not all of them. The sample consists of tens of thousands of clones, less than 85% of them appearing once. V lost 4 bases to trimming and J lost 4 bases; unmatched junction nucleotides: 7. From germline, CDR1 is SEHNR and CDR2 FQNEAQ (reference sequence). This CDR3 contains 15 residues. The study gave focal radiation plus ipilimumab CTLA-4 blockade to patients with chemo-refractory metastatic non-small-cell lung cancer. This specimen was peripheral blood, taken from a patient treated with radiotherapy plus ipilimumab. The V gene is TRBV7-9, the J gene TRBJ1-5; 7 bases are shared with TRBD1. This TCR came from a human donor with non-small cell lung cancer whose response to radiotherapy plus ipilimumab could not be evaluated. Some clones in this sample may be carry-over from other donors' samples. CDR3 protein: CASSSDRVFNQPQHF. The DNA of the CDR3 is TGTGCCAGCAGCTCAGACAGGGTTTTTAATCAGCCCCAGCATTTT.